Listed below are T cell receptor beta chains from one sample, sequenced in a study of Tregs in tolerant kidney transplant recipients. Libraries were prepared by immunoSEQ multiplex PCR; TCRdb keeps only in-frame clonotypes and omits some of them. The repertoire holds roughly 250,000 clones, with 84% as singletons. The sample taken for sequencing was CD4+ T cells from blood. These receptors all come from a human donor in good health. CDR3s include the opening cysteine and the closing phenylalanine or tryptophan. A D gene is named only where the DNA matches it firmly. Where a row states a size, it is once, few, many or the class of an expanded clone; other rows omit it.

j_call	v_call	d_call	clone_size	cdr3_nt	cdr3_aa
TRBJ2-1	TRBV19	TRBD2	NA	TGTGCCAGTAGTATTACGGGAGGTTCCTACAATGAGCAGTTCTTC	CASSITGGSYNEQFF
TRBJ2-1	TRBV2	TRBD2	once	TGTGCCAGCACTCGAGAAGCGGGGTACTACAATGAGCAGTTCTTC	CASTREAGYYNEQFF
TRBJ1-2	TRBV6-6	NA	NA	TGTGCCAGCAGTTACGATAAGGGCATGGCGGCTGGCTACACCTTC	CASSYDKGMAAGYTF
TRBJ2-3	TRBV27	NA	NA	TGTGCCAGCAGTCAGGGGGGGACCTACAGCACAGATACGCAGTATTTT	CASSQGGTYSTDTQYF
TRBJ2-3	TRBV7-2	NA	once	TGTGCCAGCAGCCCATACACAGATACGCAGTATTTT	CASSPYTDTQYF
TRBJ1-5	TRBV18	NA	once	TGTGCCAGCTCACCATCGCAGGGACTCAATCAGCCCCAGCATTTT	CASSPSQGLNQPQHF
TRBJ2-3	TRBV4-1	NA	NA	TGCGCCAGCAGCCAACAAACCCCCCGAGATACGCAGTATTTT	CASSQQTPRDTQYF
TRBJ2-7	TRBV7-3	TRBD2	NA	TGTGCCAGCAGCCCGACTAGCGGGAACTACGAGCAGTACTTC	CASSPTSGNYEQYF
TRBJ1-1	TRBV29-1	NA	NA	TGCAGCGTTGAAGCCCCGGGGAACACTGAAGCTTTCTTT	CSVEAPGNTEAFF
TRBJ2-7	TRBV29-1	TRBD1	NA	TGCAGCGCTTTTTCCACAGGGGGATCGCAGGAGCAGTACTTC	CSAFSTGGSQEQYF
TRBJ2-3	TRBV9	TRBD2	NA	TGTGCCAGCAGCCACGGACTAGTCACAGATACGCAGTATTTT	CASSHGLVTDTQYF
TRBJ1-2	TRBV6-5	NA	few	TGTGCCAGCAGCCGCGCGGACGGGTATGGCTACACCTTC	CASSRADGYGYTF
TRBJ1-5	TRBV5-1	NA	NA	TGCGCCAGCAGCTTAACGGGGGATAGCAATCAGCCCCAGCATTTT	CASSLTGDSNQPQHF
TRBJ1-1	TRBV5-5	NA	NA	TGTGCCAGCAGCTTGGTTGGGGGAGGAACTGAAGCTTTCTTT	CASSLVGGGTEAFF
TRBJ2-7	TRBV6-5	NA	NA	TGTGCCAGCAGTCTAGACCACGAGCAGTACTTC	CASSLDHEQYF
TRBJ1-1	TRBV11-2	TRBD1	NA	TGTGCCAGCAGCGTTAACAGGGGGCGAGGCACTGAAGCTTTCTTT	CASSVNRGRGTEAFF
TRBJ2-7	TRBV19	NA	once	TGTGCCAGTAAAACATTCCGGGACTCCTACGAGCAGTACTTC	CASKTFRDSYEQYF
TRBJ2-3	TRBV19	NA	NA	TGTGCCAGTAGTTCCGGACAGTTCCCTAATACGCAGTATTTT	CASSSGQFPNTQYF
TRBJ1-1	TRBV6-1	NA	NA	TGTGCCAGCAGTGTTGGCAGGGGGAACACTGAAGCTTTCTTT	CASSVGRGNTEAFF
TRBJ1-1	TRBV7-2	NA	NA	TGTGCCAGCAGCTTAGTGAAGTACACTGAAGCTTTCTTT	CASSLVKYTEAFF
TRBJ1-1	TRBV5-4	TRBD1	NA	TGTGCCAGCAGCCTGCGGACAGGGGACACTGAAGCTTTCTTT	CASSLRTGDTEAFF
TRBJ2-6	TRBV7-9	TRBD1	once	TGTGCCAGCAGCCCCCGACCGGGACAGGGGGCGACAGGGGCCAACGTCCTGACTTTC	CASSPRPGQGATGANVLTF
TRBJ2-3	TRBV10-3	NA	once	TGTGCCATCAGTGCGGGGAACACAGATACGCAGTATTTT	CAISAGNTDTQYF
TRBJ2-5	TRBV6-5	NA	few	TGTGCCAGCAGTTACCATCGGGGAACAGAAGAGACCCAGTACTTC	CASSYHRGTEETQYF
TRBJ2-7	TRBV2	NA	NA	TGTGCCAGCAATAAGGTTTTCAAGCAGGACGAGCAGTACTTC	CASNKVFKQDEQYF
TRBJ1-3	TRBV29-1	NA	NA	TGCAGCGTCGCAGACAGCTCTGGAAACACCATATATTTT	CSVADSSGNTIYF
TRBJ2-1	TRBV27	NA	NA	TGTGCCAGCAGTTTACCAGCGGGTGGTGACAATGAGCAGTTCTTC	CASSLPAGGDNEQFF
TRBJ2-1	TRBV5-1	TRBD2	NA	TGCGCCAGCAGCTTGGGGGCGGGGGGGGACAATGAGCAGTTCTTC	CASSLGAGGDNEQFF
TRBJ2-7	TRBV6-5	TRBD2	NA	TGTGCCAGCAGGACAACTAGCGGGTCCTTCTACGAGCAGTACTTC	CASRTTSGSFYEQYF
TRBJ1-1	TRBV6-5	TRBD1	NA	TGTGCCAGCAGTGAGTCGGACAGGGTTGAAGCTTTCTTT	CASSESDRVEAFF
TRBJ2-3	TRBV7-9	TRBD2	NA	TGTGCCAGCAGCTCTAGCGGGCTTAGCACAGATACGCAGTATTTT	CASSSSGLSTDTQYF
TRBJ1-6	TRBV7-8	TRBD1	NA	TGTGCCAGCAGCTTAGTTGGGACAGATAGAAATTCACCCCTCCACTTT	CASSLVGTDRNSPLHF
TRBJ2-7	TRBV10-3	TRBD1	NA	TGTGCCATCAGTGGGACAGGGGGCCCCTACGAGCAGTACTTC	CAISGTGGPYEQYF
TRBJ2-6	TRBV19	TRBD1	NA	TGTGCCAGTAGCAGGGGACAGGGCTCTGGGGCCAACGTCCTGACTTTC	CASSRGQGSGANVLTF
TRBJ2-7	TRBV19	TRBD2	NA	TGTGCCAGTAGTATCGGGGGGTCGCTACTACGGGAGCAGTACTTC	CASSIGGSLLREQYF
TRBJ1-5	TRBV5-1	TRBD1	NA	TGCGCCAGCAGCCCGGGACAGGGAAATCAGCCCCAGCATTTT	CASSPGQGNQPQHF
TRBJ1-6	TRBV11-2	NA	NA	TGTGCCAGCAGTCCCCTAAGGGGGGCTAGGAGGGATTCACCCCTCCACTTT	CASSPLRGARRDSPLHF
TRBJ1-5	TRBV7-8	NA	NA	TGTGCCAGCAGCTTAAGGGAGTATAGCAATCAGCCCCAGCATTTT	CASSLREYSNQPQHF
TRBJ1-1	TRBV18	TRBD1	once	TGTGCCAGCTCACAGGTATCCAGGGGGCAATCTGAAGCTTTCTTT	CASSQVSRGQSEAFF
TRBJ2-3	TRBV4-2	TRBD2	NA	TGTGCCAGCAGCCGAGACGGGACTAGCGGGAGTTCAGATACGCAGTATTTT	CASSRDGTSGSSDTQYF
TRBJ2-2	TRBV4-1	NA	NA	TGCGCCAGCAGCCAAACCTTCTACTTCTCAGACCTTAACACCGGGGAGCTGTTTTTT	CASSQTFYFSDLNTGELFF
TRBJ1-2	TRBV6-1	TRBD1	NA	TGTGCCAGCAGGACAGGGTCTCAGGATGGCTACACCTTC	CASRTGSQDGYTF
TRBJ1-4	TRBV7-9	NA	NA	TGTGCCAGCAGCTTAGCAGACAGCCTTAATGAAAAACTGTTTTTT	CASSLADSLNEKLFF
TRBJ2-7	TRBV6-5	TRBD1	few	TGTGCCAGCAGTTACTCGTTCCAGGGGGCGGGCGAGCAGTACTTC	CASSYSFQGAGEQYF
TRBJ2-7	TRBV2	NA	NA	TGTGCCAGCAGTGAAATTTACGAGCAGTACTTC	CASSEIYEQYF
TRBJ2-5	TRBV7-9	NA	NA	TGTGCCAGCAGCCTCTCCCCTGTGCAGACCCAGTACTTC	CASSLSPVQTQYF
TRBJ1-2	TRBV29-1	TRBD1	NA	TGCAGCGTTGTCTGGGGCAGGGGGCTGGGCGACTATGGCTACACCTTC	CSVVWGRGLGDYGYTF
TRBJ2-1	TRBV15	TRBD2	NA	TGTGCCACCAGCAGAGGACTAGCGGATTCGTATGAGCAGTTCTTC	CATSRGLADSYEQFF
TRBJ1-4	TRBV7-3	TRBD1	NA	TGTGCCAGCAGCTTAGCGGGGCCGGGACAGGGACATGAAAAACTGTTTTTT	CASSLAGPGQGHEKLFF
TRBJ2-1	TRBV5-4	NA	NA	TGTGCCAGCAGCTTGGGGCAGTCCTACAATGAGCAGTTCTTC	CASSLGQSYNEQFF
TRBJ1-1	TRBV6-5	NA	NA	TGTGCCAGCAGTTCTATTGGGACTGAAGCTTTCTTT	CASSSIGTEAFF
TRBJ1-2	TRBV7-6	TRBD1	NA	TGTGCCAGCAGCCTACAGGGGACACCCTATGGCTACACCTTC	CASSLQGTPYGYTF
TRBJ2-5	TRBV18	TRBD2	NA	TGTGCCAGCTCCCTCAATAGCGGGGTTCAAGAGACCCAGTACTTC	CASSLNSGVQETQYF
TRBJ1-3	TRBV19	NA	NA	NA	CASTSAETGNTIYF
TRBJ1-2	TRBV2	NA	NA	TGTGCCAGCAGTGAAGGTTGGGTTGGCTACACCTTC	CASSEGWVGYTF
TRBJ2-5	TRBV5-4	TRBD2	NA	TGTGCCAGCATCAGGGATCGGGGGGAGGGAGAGACCCAGTACTTC	CASIRDRGEGETQYF
TRBJ2-5	TRBV14	NA	NA	TGTGCCAGCAGCTTACAAGAGACCCAGTACTTC	CASSLQETQYF